The 25 T cell receptor beta chains presented below share a single source sample, sequenced in a study of T cells in Graves' hyperthyroidism and ophthalmopathy. Amplified TCR beta CDR3 regions derived from RNA transcripts. The TCR CDR3 was amplified in a first-round RT-PCR using the HTBI primer set. TCRdb re-called the multiplex PCR reads through MiXCR, storing one row per CDR3 protein. This sample carries hundreds of thousands of distinct CDR3 sequences, roughly a quarter of them seen once, and the ten largest clones take approximately 11%. Sequenced input: blood. These receptors were taken from a woman aged 25 to 45 with Graves' ophthalmopathy.

This clonotype was seen at least ten times. J is TRBJ1-5 and V is TRBV12-3 or TRBV12-4; 10 bases fit TRBD1. The CDR3 has 15 residues. V gave up 6 bases and J gave up 5 bases; unmatched junction bases: 7. The CDR3 DNA reads as TGTGCCAGCAGCAACCTAGGGACAGGGGATCAGCCCCAGCATTTT. This translates into CASSNLGTGDQPQHF.

This clonotype was recorded at least ten times. The chain combines TRBV15 with TRBJ1-2; 8 positions agree with TRBD1. From germline, CDR1 is LNHNV and CDR2 YYDKDF (reference sequence). J was trimmed by 8 bases and V by 3 bases; bases with no gene match: 8. The CDR3 length is 14 residues. The CDR3: CATSRQGANGGYTF. CDR3 nucleotide sequence: TGTGCCACCAGCAGGCAGGGGGCAAATGGCGGCTACACCTTC.

The table lists this clonotype with a few counts. V gene TRBV5-6 combines with J gene TRBJ2-2, with 8 bases identical to TRBD2. Trimming cost V 3 bases and J 4 bases; bases outside gene matches: 8. CDR3 length: 16 amino acids. Germline V lookup: CDR1 SGHDT, CDR2 YYEEEE. This chain's CDR3 is CASSSGGAGTTGELFF. The CDR3 nucleotides are TGTGCCAGCAGCTCCGGGGGGGCAGGGACCACCGGGGAGCTGTTTTTT.

The rearrangement joins TRBV15 to TRBJ2-7; TRBD2 matches 7 bases. The CDR3 length is 13 residues. CDR1 is LNHNV and CDR2 is YYDKDF in the germline V gene (reference sequence). With 6 bases clipped from V and 3 bases from J, the junction kept 5 bases outside the gene matches. The CDR3 reads CATSPGGIYEQYF. The CDR3 bases are TGTGCCACCAGTCCGGGGGGAATCTACGAGCAGTACTTC. The entire variable domain, with the rest obtained from reference TRBV15 and TRBJ2-7, is as follows: DAMVIQNPRYQVTQFGKPVTLSCSQTLNHNVMYWYQQKSSQAPKLLFHYYDKDFNNEADTPDNFQSRRPNTSFCFLDIRSPGLGDTAMYLCATSPGGIYEQYFGPGTRLTVT.

The rearrangement joins TRBV11-3 to TRBJ1-1, with D hard to call. CDR1 is SGHNT, CDR2 YENEEA, per germline. The CDR3 runs 14 residues. Trimming pared 3 bases from V and 1 base from J, leaving 9 bases between. The CDR3 sequence is CASSFGEPNTEAFF. In DNA form, the CDR3 reads TGTGCCAGCAGCTTTGGGGAGCCGAACACTGAAGCTTTCTTT. Drawing the rest from reference TRBV11-3 and TRBJ1-1, the complete variable domain is EAGVVQSPRYKIIEKKQPVAFWCNPISGHNTLYWYLQNLGQGPELLIRYENEEAVDDSQLPKDRFSAERLKGVDSTLKIQPAELGDSAVYLCASSFGEPNTEAFFGQGTRLTVV.

The CDR3 DNA reads as TGTGCCAGCATCGGACTAGCGGGCTCGAAGGAGCAGTACTTC. This codes for CASIGLAGSKEQYF. V usage is TRBV28 and J usage is TRBJ2-7; 11 nucleotides match TRBD2. The CDR3 totals 14 residues. V gave up 7 bases and J gave up 7 bases; unmatched junction bases: 9. The V gene's germline CDR1 is MDHEN and CDR2 SYDVKM.

In its sample, this clonotype was seen many times. The chain carries TRBV30 and TRBJ2-7; D not resolved. V lost 0 bases and J lost 4, with 13 bases in between. The CDR3 has 14 residues. Per germline, CDR1 GTSNPN and CDR2 SVGIG (reference sequence). The CDR3 reads CAWSVARIRYEQYF. Here the CDR3 DNA reads TGTGCCTGGAGTGTAGCCCGAATTAGATACGAGCAGTACTTC.

Many counts were recorded for this clonotype. The chain carries TRBV27 and TRBJ1-2, with D possibly TRBD1 on 5 matching bases. This CDR3 comprises 14 residues. Germline V gene data show CDR1 as MNHEY and CDR2 as SMNVEV (reference sequence). Trimming removed 0 bases at V and 4 bases at J, with 9 bases between. The CDR3 region is CASSLSQGPYGYTF. The CDR3 DNA sequence: TGTGCCAGCAGTTTATCCCAGGGTCCCTATGGCTACACCTTC.

The CDR3 nucleotides read TGCGCCAGCAGTGAGGGGGACCTCTATGGCTACACCTTC. It translates to CASSEGDLYGYTF. The rearrangement links TRBV10-2 to TRBJ1-2, with D perhaps matching TRBD1 (5 bases). Germline values: CDR1 WSHSY, CDR2 SAAADI. Between the trimmed V and J ends, which lost 2 bases and 4 bases, there was a span of 8 bases. This CDR3 is built from 13 residues.

Many counts were recorded for this clonotype. The chain joins TRBV11-2 to TRBJ1-2; D uncertain. The CDR3 extends over 15 amino acids. Trimming removed 0 bases at V and 7 bases at J, with 15 bases between. CDR1 and CDR2 from the germline V gene are SGHAT and FQNNGV. The CDR3 region is CASSLDWATPFGYTF. The CDR3 DNA is TGTGCCAGCAGCTTAGATTGGGCTACCCCGTTTGGCTACACCTTC.

This clonotype was counted at least ten times. This rearrangement joins TRBV12-5 to TRBJ2-7; 10 nucleotides agree with TRBD1. With V trimmed by 1 base and J by 3 bases, 6 bases remained unmatched. Germline-derived CDR1 and CDR2 are LGHNT and FRNRAP. CDR3 length equals 16 residues. In nucleotides, the CDR3 is TGTGCTAGTGGTTTGGACGTAGGGACAGGGGTCTACGAGCAGTACTTC. It translates to CASGLDVGTGVYEQYF.

Note on this clonotype: A much larger clone sits a single nucleotide away, making a read error possible. The rearrangement links TRBV29-1 to TRBJ2-7; D unresolved. The V end was cut by 3 bases, the J end by 1 base, with 13 bases between. The CDR3 spans 14 residues. Germline V lookup: CDR1 SQVTM, CDR2 ANQGSEA. Here the CDR3 DNA reads TGCAGCGTTGAGCTCCAAGTCAGGTCCTACGAGCAGTACTTC. Translating gives CSVELQVRSYEQYF.

This clonotype was recorded at least ten times. The chain carries TRBV6-6 and TRBJ2-1; 7 nucleotides line up with TRBD2. The CDR3 spans 12 residues. Germline CDR1 MNHNY, CDR2 SVGAGI (reference sequence). V lost 2 bases to trimming and J lost 10 bases; unmatched junction nucleotides: 2. CDR3 in DNA: TGTGCCAGCAGTTACGGGGGGGAAGAGCAGTTCTTC. Its protein product is CASSYGGEEQFF.

This clonotype was found many times. The chain has TRBV4-1 and TRBJ2-7; D is undetermined. The V gene's germline CDR1 is MGHRA and CDR2 YSYEKL. V shed 1 base and J shed 7 bases, with 8 bases lying between them. The CDR3 spans 12 residues. CDR3 DNA sequence: TGCGCCAGCAGCCAAGGGCAGCGTGAGCAGTACTTC. Its translation is CASSQGQREQYF.

The chain employs TRBV6-1 and TRBJ1-5; TRBD1 aligns across 7 bases. The germline V gene encodes CDR1 MNHNS and CDR2 SASEGT. This CDR3 region has 16 residues. The V gene end was trimmed by 4 bases and the J gene end by 3 bases; junction bases not matched to a gene: 9. The chain's CDR3 is CASSATDRRINQPQHF. Written as DNA, the CDR3 is TGTGCCAGCAGTGCGACGGACAGGAGGATCAATCAGCCCCAGCATTTT.

There are many counts of this clonotype. This chain connects TRBV6-5 to TRBJ2-5; tentatively, D is TRBD1 or TRBD2 (7 bases each). V lost 8 bases and J 3 bases, leaving 16 bases between the germline ends. CDR3 length: 14 amino acids. Germline assignment: CDR1 MNHEY and CDR2 SVGAGI. DNA for the CDR3: TGTGCCAGCCAGGGGGGGGGGCCAGAAGAGACCCAGTACTTC. This translates into CASQGGGPEETQYF.

This clonotype has ten or more counts. The chain links TRBV27 to TRBJ1-5, with unresolved D. Germline V gene lookup returns CDR1 MNHEY and CDR2 SMNVEV (reference sequence). Trimming pared 4 bases from V and 4 bases from J, leaving 14 bases between. The CDR3 contains 15 residues. CDR3 residues: CASSSATVANQPQHF. CDR3 sequence (DNA): TGTGCCAGCAGTTCCGCGACGGTAGCTAATCAGCCCCAGCATTTT.

There are many counts of this clonotype. The gene calls are TRBV27 and TRBJ2-5, with 9 positions matching TRBD2. The CDR3 contains 13 residues. After removal of 5 bases from V and 3 bases from J, the junction contained 1 base not matched to a gene. Germline loops: CDR1 MNHEY, CDR2 SMNVEV (reference sequence). CDR3 in amino acids: CASSRLAEETQYF. CDR3 sequence (DNA): TGTGCCAGCAGTAGACTAGCGGAAGAGACCCAGTACTTC.

In DNA form, the CDR3 reads TGTGCCAGCAGCTCCTCGTCGGGGGATGGCTACACCTTC. Translation: CASSSSSGDGYTF. The chain links TRBV7-9 to TRBJ1-2, with a possible D match to TRBD1 (5 bases). This CDR3 is built from 13 residues. The V end lost 4 bases, the J end lost 6 bases, and 12 bases lay between the germline ends. Germline loops: CDR1 SEHNR, CDR2 FQNEAQ (reference sequence).

The rearrangement uses TRBV6-1 and TRBJ2-5; TRBD1 is a possible D gene (6 bases). V lost 6 bases to trimming and J lost 4 bases, with 12 bases between them. The CDR3 is made up of 13 amino acids. CDR1 is MNHNS and CDR2 is SASEGT in the germline V gene. The CDR3 bases are TGTGCCAGCAGAAAACAGGGCGGAGAGACCCAGTACTTC. Translated: CASRKQGGETQYF.

This rearrangement joins TRBV6-1 to TRBJ1-5; D ambiguous. V gave up 3 bases and J gave up 3 bases, with 9 bases separating them. This CDR3 region has 14 residues. Looked up from germline, CDR1 is MNHNS and CDR2 is SASEGT. CDR3 in DNA: TGTGCCAGCAGTGAGCTACAGCTCAATCAGCCCCAGCATTTT. Translation: CASSELQLNQPQHF.

The chain combines TRBV2 with TRBJ1-2; D gene unclear. Trimming cost V 3 bases and J 0 bases, with 11 bases left between them. Germline lookup yields CDR1 SNHLY and CDR2 FYNNEI. CDR3 length: 15 amino acids. The CDR3 region is CASSDTPVPNYGYTF. The CDR3 bases are TGTGCCAGCAGTGATACGCCAGTCCCTAACTATGGCTACACCTTC.

This CDR3 is CATRTVQETQYF. In nucleotides, the CDR3 is TGTGCCACCCGGACGGTCCAAGAGACCCAGTACTTC. This chain joins TRBV6-1 and TRBJ2-5; D unresolved. Per the germline V gene, CDR1 is MNHNS and CDR2 is SASEGT. V lost 10 bases and J 1 base, leaving 10 bases between the germline ends. This CDR3 is 12 amino acids long.

This clonotype was detected ten times or more. The chain links TRBV10-3 to TRBJ2-5; TRBD1 is a possible D gene (6 bases). V lost 10 bases and J lost 2, with 17 bases in between. There are 14 residues in the CDR3. Germline V gives CDR1 ENHRY, CDR2 SYGVKD. The CDR3 sequence: CASRKQGTQETQYF. The CDR3 region has the DNA TGTGCCAGCCGTAAACAGGGAACACAAGAGACCCAGTACTTC.

There are many counts of this clonotype. As DNA, the CDR3 is TGCAGTGCGGGACAGGGGTTAGGATACACTGAAGCTTTCTTT. It codes for CSAGQGLGYTEAFF. The chain has TRBV20-1 and TRBJ1-1; TRBD1 aligns across 10 bases. With 6 bases clipped from V and 3 bases from J, the junction kept 7 bases outside the gene matches. The CDR3 runs 14 residues. From germline, CDR1 is DFQATT and CDR2 SNEGSKA (reference sequence).